The 9 T cell receptor beta chains presented below share a single source sample, sequenced in a study of T cell responses to AZD1222 COVID-19 vaccine. Generated by immunoSEQ multiplex PCR, the TCRdb table keeps only in-frame clones and is missing some. The data hold roughly 140,000 clones, with 90% to 95% observed a single time. Sequencing used peripheral blood, obtained on day 0 of AZD1222 vaccination. The source is an adult in good health.

Written as DNA, the CDR3 is TGTGCCAGCTCACCCCCCGATCGGCAGCCCCAGCATTTT. Its translation is CASSPPDRQPQHF. This chain joins TRBV18 and TRBJ1-5; unclear D gene. The V gene lost 3 bases and the J gene lost 7 bases, with 10 bases spanning the gap. Germline lookup yields CDR1 KGHSH and CDR2 LQKENI. The CDR3 consists of 13 residues.

This clone was recorded only once. V is TRBV19 and J is TRBJ1-5; 8 bases fit TRBD1. J was trimmed by 2 bases and V by 6 bases; bases with no gene match: 3. The CDR3 is 14 amino acids. The germline V gene has CDR1 LNHDA and CDR2 SQIVND (reference sequence). CDR3: CASRGQEGNQPQHF. In nucleotides, the CDR3 is TGTGCCAGTAGGGGACAGGAAGGCAATCAGCCCCAGCATTTT.

The chain is built from TRBV19 and TRBJ1-6; D gene uncertain. V dropped 5 bases and J dropped 7 bases, with 12 bases sitting between them. Germline lookup yields CDR1 LNHDA and CDR2 SQIVND (reference sequence). The CDR3 extends over 14 amino acids. CDR3 DNA sequence: TGTGCCAGTAGTCTCCGGGCCTTGAATTCACCCCTCCACTTT. It codes for CASSLRALNSPLHF.

V and J are TRBV7-2 and TRBJ1-3, with D unresolved. Trimming left V 5 bases short and J 0 bases short, with 14 bases between. This CDR3 has 16 amino acids. The germline V gene encodes CDR1 SGHTA and CDR2 FQGNSA. The CDR3 sequence is CASSLLPGSSGNTIYF. The DNA for the CDR3 is TGTGCCAGCAGCCTTCTGCCCGGCAGCTCTGGAAACACCATATATTTT.

This rearrangement joins TRBV10-2 to TRBJ1-2, with D possibly matching TRBD1 (5 bases). V was pared by 0 bases and J by 6 bases, with 11 bases between. From germline, CDR1 is WSHSY and CDR2 SAAADI. This CDR3 is built from 14 residues. CDR3 sequence reads: CASSESAGFHGYTF. The CDR3, as DNA: TGCGCCAGCAGTGAGTCAGCAGGGTTCCATGGCTACACCTTC.

The chain links TRBV27 to TRBJ1-5, with D uncertain. The CDR3 extends over 13 amino acids. V was cut by 0 bases and J by 7 bases, with 7 bases left in between. Per the germline V gene, CDR1 is MNHEY and CDR2 is SMNVEV (reference sequence). The CDR3 spells CASSLSRYQPQHF. The CDR3 DNA reads as TGTGCCAGCAGTTTATCTCGGTACCAGCCCCAGCATTTT.

The rearrangement joins TRBV2 to TRBJ2-2; 10 bases are shared with TRBD2. Per germline, CDR1 SNHLY and CDR2 FYNNEI. The trim removed 4 bases at V and 4 bases at J, leaving 9 bases unmatched. This CDR3 spans 17 amino acids. The CDR3 loop reads CASSALAGDPATGELFF. The CDR3 bases are TGTGCCAGCAGTGCTCTAGCGGGAGACCCAGCCACCGGGGAGCTGTTTTTT.

The V gene is TRBV19, the J gene TRBJ1-6; D possibly corresponds to TRBD1 (5 bases). CDR3 length: 15 residues. Germline CDR1 reads LNHDA; CDR2 reads SQIVND (reference sequence). Trimming pared 2 bases from V and 8 bases from J, leaving 13 bases between. The CDR3 reads CASSIQGVNDSPLHF. For the CDR3, the DNA is TGTGCCAGTAGTATACAGGGAGTGAATGATTCACCCCTCCACTTT.

The chain combines TRBV30 with TRBJ2-2, with D perhaps given as TRBD1 or TRBD2 (5 bases each). Trimming stripped 0 bases from V and 1 base from J, with 9 bases between. There are 15 residues in the CDR3. Looked up from germline, CDR1 is GTSNPN and CDR2 is SVGIG (reference sequence). The CDR3 loop is CAWSVGERNTGELFF. The CDR3 bases are TGTGCCTGGAGTGTAGGGGAGCGGAACACCGGGGAGCTGTTTTTT.